The rows below give T cell receptor beta chains drawn from one sample of a study of a mutant IDH1 vaccine in newly diagnosed glioma. Assay used: immunoSEQ multiplex PCR; TCRdb lists only in-frame clones, some missing. The table has tens of thousands of clones, approximately 82% seen once. These receptors' antigens are unknown. This material consisted of PBMCs, taken from a glioma patient whose treatment included an IDH1 peptide vaccine. The receptors originated from a young man with glioma. Some clones in this sample may be carry-over from other donors' samples. CDR3s include the opening cysteine and the closing phenylalanine or tryptophan. Fields, in order: CDR3 length, V gene, clone size, J gene, D gene, CDR3 protein, CDR3 DNA. D genes are given only for firm matches. The size entry is marked missing in some rows and otherwise reads once, few, many or a size class.

14	TRBV7-2	once	TRBJ1-6	NA	CASSFPQNNSPLHF	TGTGCCAGCAGCTTTCCCCAGAATAATTCACCCCTCCACTTT
14	TRBV6-6	NA	TRBJ1-1	TRBD1	CASTQTGSVTEAFF	TGTGCCAGCACTCAGACAGGGAGCGTCACTGAAGCTTTCTTT
13	TRBV30	few	TRBJ1-1	NA	CAWSVLIGTEAFF	TGTGCCTGGAGTGTACTAATAGGGACTGAAGCTTTCTTT
13	TRBV9	NA	TRBJ2-5	NA	CASSSAPQETQYF	TGTGCCAGTTCTTCGGCCCCCCAAGAGACCCAGTACTTC
12	TRBV7-9	NA	TRBJ1-6	NA	CASSLGTSPLHF	TGTGCCAGCAGCTTAGGAACTTCACCCCTCCACTTT
16	TRBV18	NA	TRBJ2-5	NA	CASSSAAVLWRETQYF	TGTGCCAGCTCGTCGGCAGCGGTCCTGTGGAGGGAGACCCAGTACTTC
19	TRBV30	NA	TRBJ2-7	TRBD2	CAWSPWTSGRASLRYEQYF	TGTGCCTGGAGTCCCTGGACTAGCGGGAGGGCCAGTTTGCGCTACGAGCAGTACTTC
14	TRBV7-2	NA	TRBJ2-5	NA	CASSLAGRGETQYF	TGTGCCAGCAGCTTAGCGGGCAGGGGAGAGACCCAGTACTTC
13	TRBV29-1	NA	TRBJ1-2	NA	CSVDWGRNYGYTF	TGCAGCGTTGACTGGGGCCGAAACTATGGCTACACCTTC
17	TRBV5-4	NA	TRBJ2-1	TRBD2	CASSLGTSGRNYNEQFF	TGTGCCAGCAGCTTGGGGACTAGCGGGAGGAACTACAATGAGCAGTTCTTC
17	TRBV4-3	NA	TRBJ2-7	NA	CASSQDRDRTSTYEQYF	TGCGCCAGCAGCCAAGATCGCGACAGAACATCTACCTACGAGCAGTACTTC
12	TRBV25-1	NA	TRBJ2-1	NA	CASRFVDNEQFF	TGTGCCAGCAGATTTGTCGACAATGAGCAGTTCTTC
12	TRBV7-2	once	TRBJ1-2	TRBD1	CAKGALDYGYTF	TGTGCCAAGGGGGCGCTTGACTATGGCTACACCTTC
14	TRBV7-9	NA	TRBJ2-7	TRBD1	CASSGTGAAGEQYF	TGTGCCAGCAGCGGGACAGGAGCAGCAGGCGAGCAGTACTTC
13	TRBV29-1	NA	TRBJ2-7	TRBD1	CSVRQGSEREQYF	TGCAGCGTTCGACAGGGCTCGGAGCGGGAGCAGTACTTC
14	TRBV18	NA	TRBJ2-7	NA	CASSPRRAGYEQYF	TGTGCCAGCTCACCACGGAGGGCAGGCTACGAGCAGTACTTC
16	TRBV6-5	medium-sized	TRBJ2-7	TRBD1	CASSYATGARPHEQYF	TGTGCCAGCAGTTACGCTACAGGGGCACGTCCCCACGAGCAGTACTTC
16	TRBV30	NA	TRBJ2-5	NA	CAWSWGRLAPQETQYF	TGTGCCTGGAGTTGGGGACGTCTGGCTCCCCAAGAGACCCAGTACTTC
14	TRBV28	NA	TRBJ2-3	TRBD2	CASSLGGRSDTQYF	TGTGCCAGCAGTTTAGGCGGGAGATCAGATACGCAGTATTTT
15	TRBV4-3	few	TRBJ1-1	TRBD1	CASSPGLDRIAEAFF	TGCGCCAGCAGCCCGGGGTTGGACAGGATCGCTGAAGCTTTCTTT
13	TRBV19	NA	TRBJ1-1	NA	CASSMAGRTEAFF	TGTGCCAGTAGTATGGCAGGGCGGACTGAAGCTTTCTTT
14	TRBV14	NA	TRBJ1-2	NA	CASSQASRLHGYTF	TGTGCCAGCAGCCAAGCAAGCCGCTTGCATGGCTACACCTTC
15	TRBV18	NA	TRBJ1-1	NA	CASSPPGGAITEAFF	TGTGCCAGCTCACCACCGGGGGGGGCGATCACTGAAGCTTTCTTT
12	TRBV7-9	NA	TRBJ2-1	NA	CASSLVYNEQFF	TGTGCCAGCAGCTTAGTTTACAATGAGCAGTTCTTC
13	TRBV29-1	NA	TRBJ2-3	TRBD2	CSVVSGLPDTQYF	TGCAGCGTTGTTAGCGGGCTCCCAGATACGCAGTATTTT
15	TRBV7-9	NA	TRBJ1-1	NA	CASSLNSGKNTEAFF	TGTGCCAGCAGCTTAAACTCCGGGAAGAACACTGAAGCTTTCTTT
13	TRBV6-1	NA	TRBJ1-1	TRBD1	CAMPGTGVTEAFF	TGTGCCATGCCGGGTACAGGGGTCACTGAAGCTTTCTTT
16	TRBV9	NA	TRBJ2-2	TRBD2	CASSVSGGPVTGELFF	TGTGCCAGCAGCGTGAGCGGGGGGCCAGTCACCGGGGAGCTGTTTTTT
12	TRBV19	NA	TRBJ1-1	NA	CASSWVNTEAFF	TGTGCCAGTAGTTGGGTGAACACTGAAGCTTTCTTT
15	TRBV4-3	NA	TRBJ2-7	NA	CASSQTWTLSVEQYF	TGCGCCAGCAGCCAAACCTGGACCCTATCGGTCGAGCAGTACTTC
14	TRBV7-9	NA	TRBJ1-1	NA	CASSLEVLNTEAFF	TGTGCCAGCAGCTTAGAGGTCCTAAACACTGAAGCTTTCTTT
14	TRBV5-6	NA	TRBJ2-3	TRBD1	CASRPQGATDTQYF	TGTGCCAGCAGACCCCAGGGGGCGACAGATACGCAGTATTTT
12	TRBV29-1	few	TRBJ1-2	NA	CSVGQGPYGYTF	TGCAGCGTAGGTCAGGGACCATATGGCTACACCTTC
14	TRBV7-9	NA	TRBJ1-1	NA	CASSLGRSNTEAFF	TGTGCCAGCAGCTTAGGACGGTCGAACACTGAAGCTTTCTTT
15	TRBV7-8	NA	TRBJ1-2	TRBD1	CASSSRPDRVYGYTF	TGTGCCAGCAGCTCGAGACCGGACAGGGTCTATGGCTACACCTTC
15	TRBV7-9	NA	TRBJ2-7	NA	CASSFEARTGGEQYF	TGTGCCAGCAGCTTCGAAGCCAGGACAGGAGGGGAGCAGTACTTC
14	TRBV7-2	NA	TRBJ2-7	TRBD1	CASSFGQGEREQYF	TGTGCCAGCAGCTTTGGGCAGGGGGAGCGGGAGCAGTACTTC
15	TRBV4-3	few	TRBJ2-3	NA	CASSHVWTDTDTQYF	TGCGCCAGCAGCCACGTGTGGACTGACACAGATACGCAGTATTTT
15	TRBV7-9	NA	TRBJ1-4	NA	CASRPSTGLDEKLFF	TGTGCCAGCAGACCCTCTACCGGACTTGATGAAAAACTGTTTTTT
14	TRBV7-6	NA	TRBJ2-5	NA	CASSLKGSGETQYF	TGTGCCAGCAGCTTAAAGGGTTCGGGGGAGACCCAGTACTTC
13	TRBV4-1	NA	TRBJ1-2	NA	CASSQGGWVGYTF	TGCGCCAGCAGCCAAGGGGGGTGGGTTGGCTACACCTTC
16	TRBV6-6	NA	TRBJ2-3	TRBD2	CASSYPASGGTDTQYF	TGTGCCAGCAGTTACCCAGCTAGCGGAGGCACAGATACGCAGTATTTT
13	TRBV10-3	NA	TRBJ2-7	NA	CAISASASYEQYF	TGTGCCATCAGTGCGTCAGCGTCCTACGAGCAGTACTTC
15	TRBV5-6	NA	TRBJ2-7	NA	CASSPGAGFFYEQYF	TGTGCCAGCAGCCCGGGGGCGGGGTTTTTCTACGAGCAGTACTTC
13	TRBV7-2	NA	TRBJ1-3	NA	CASSLTTTPTIYF	TGTGCCAGCAGCCTCACGACCACTCCTACCATATATTTT
14	TRBV5-1	NA	TRBJ1-2	NA	CASSLDLQDYGYTF	TGCGCCAGCAGCTTGGATCTCCAGGACTATGGCTACACCTTC
14	TRBV2	NA	TRBJ1-4	TRBD1	CASSRQGQAEKLFF	TGTGCCAGCAGTCGACAGGGGCAGGCTGAAAAACTGTTTTTT
14	TRBV5-4	NA	TRBJ1-1	TRBD1	CASSWDSKDTEAFF	TGTGCCAGCAGCTGGGACAGTAAGGACACTGAAGCTTTCTTT
12	TRBV6-1	NA	TRBJ2-7	TRBD1	CASRTGVYEQYF	TGTGCCAGCCGGACAGGGGTCTACGAGCAGTACTTC
16	TRBV19	NA	TRBJ2-7	TRBD2	CASSPRGTGTRDEQYF	TGTGCCAGTAGCCCCCGGGGAACCGGGACTAGAGACGAGCAGTACTTC
12	TRBV6-5	NA	TRBJ2-3	TRBD1	CGDRGRTDTQYF	TGCGGGGACAGGGGGCGAACAGATACGCAGTATTTT
15	TRBV5-4	once	TRBJ2-3	NA	CASSLMEPRTDTQYF	TGTGCCAGCAGCTTGATGGAACCCCGGACAGATACGCAGTATTTT
15	TRBV7-2	NA	TRBJ1-1	TRBD1	CASRDPTGGRFEAFF	TGTGCCAGCAGAGACCCGACAGGGGGCCGATTTGAAGCTTTCTTT
14	TRBV5-5	NA	TRBJ2-7	NA	CASSLTGTFYEQYF	TGTGCCAGCAGCTTGACCGGGACCTTCTACGAGCAGTACTTC
15	TRBV27	NA	TRBJ1-1	NA	CASSLSNRGRTEAFF	TGTGCCAGCAGTTTATCGAACCGCGGGCGCACTGAAGCTTTCTTT
13	TRBV27	NA	TRBJ1-1	NA	CASSLGPGTEAFF	TGTGCCAGCAGTTTGGGCCCGGGGACTGAAGCTTTCTTT
13	TRBV11-3	NA	TRBJ2-2	NA	CASSFWKVGELFF	TGTGCCAGCAGCTTTTGGAAGGTCGGGGAGCTGTTTTTT
15	TRBV4-2	NA	TRBJ1-1	NA	CASSQDRGANTEAFF	TGTGCCAGCAGCCAAGATCGCGGAGCGAACACTGAAGCTTTCTTT
16	TRBV5-6	NA	TRBJ2-5	NA	CASSPNRGLRAETQYF	TGTGCCAGCAGCCCGAACCGGGGGTTACGGGCAGAGACCCAGTACTTC